This TCR beta chain was identified during a study of CD8 T cells in ankylosing spondylitis. Study-wide points: Disease-linked clones, CD8+, were relatively rare in peripheral blood. Disease-linked clones reportedly concentrated significantly in matched ankylosing spondylitis synovial fluid. Within ankylosing spondylitis blood, a TCR beta motif made up of several highly homologous variants appeared to be characteristic. Earlier studies detected some motif variants in reactive arthritis synovial fluid and blood.

Using quantitative 5'-RACE with molecular barcodes, the authors made TCR beta libraries. TCRdb re-derived calls from the 5' RACE reads in MiXCR, one entry per CDR3 protein. The top ten hold approximately 16% of the sample, which has some 400,000 distinct CDR3 sequences, under 25% seen once. Ten or more counts support this clonotype. Its antigen remains unidentified. CDR1 DFQATT and CDR2 SNEGSKA come from the germline V gene (reference sequence). The CDR3 totals 14 residues. V lost 0 bases to trimming and J lost 5 bases, with 8 bases between them. The TCR originated in a male donor with ankylosing spondylitis. Sequenced material: blood, either unsorted or a sorted T cell fraction (not recorded which). V is TRBV20-1 and J is TRBJ1-6; D not resolved. This CDR3 reads CSARDRANNSPLHF. Written as DNA, the CDR3 is TGCAGTGCTAGAGATCGGGCTAATAATTCACCCCTCCACTTT.